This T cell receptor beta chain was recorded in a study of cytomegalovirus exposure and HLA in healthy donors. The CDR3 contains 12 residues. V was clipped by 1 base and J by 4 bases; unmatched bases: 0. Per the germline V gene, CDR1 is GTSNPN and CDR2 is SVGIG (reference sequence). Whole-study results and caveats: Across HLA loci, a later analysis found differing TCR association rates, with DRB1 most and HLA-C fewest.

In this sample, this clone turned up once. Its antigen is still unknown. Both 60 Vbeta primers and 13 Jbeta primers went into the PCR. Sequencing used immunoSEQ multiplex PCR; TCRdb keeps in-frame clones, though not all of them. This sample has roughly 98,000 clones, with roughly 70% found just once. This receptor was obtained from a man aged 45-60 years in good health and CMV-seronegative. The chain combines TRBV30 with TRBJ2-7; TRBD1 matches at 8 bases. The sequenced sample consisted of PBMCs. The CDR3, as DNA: TGTGCCTGGAGTGGACAGGGGTACGAGCAGTACTTC. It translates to CAWSGQGYEQYF.